These 20 T cell receptor beta chains were all obtained from the same sample, sequenced in a study of CD8+CD57+ T cells in acquired aplastic anemia. It was patients with CD8+CD57+ cell expansion by flow cytometry who were chosen for sequencing. The template for TCR beta VDJ and CDR3 sequence profiling was genomic DNA. TCRdb re-analysed the reads in MiXCR, keeping a single row per CDR3 protein. The sample lists 150,000 to 200,000 distinct CDR3 sequences; 40% to 60% were seen once. Sequencing was carried out using sorted CD4+, CD8+, or CD8+CD57+ T cells (not recorded which) from PBMCs. These receptors came from a human donor with aplastic anemia.

The chain recombines TRBV19 with TRBJ2-7; D is uncertain. The CDR3 sequence is 14 residues long. Trimming left V 4 bases short and J 2 bases short, with 12 bases between. Germline V gene lookup returns CDR1 LNHDA and CDR2 SQIVND (reference sequence). CDR3 DNA sequence: TGTGCCAGTAGTAGTCCAGGTTATACCTACGAGCAGTACTTC. Protein product: CASSSPGYTYEQYF.

The CDR3 is CSATRDRVATEAFF. As DNA, the CDR3 is TGCAGTGCTACTCGGGACAGGGTGGCCACTGAAGCTTTCTTT. The chain recombines TRBV20-1 with TRBJ1-1, with 9 bases lining up with TRBD1. V lost 4 bases, J lost 4 bases, and 7 bases stayed unmatched. CDR1 and CDR2 (germline): DFQATT, SNEGSKA (reference sequence). CDR3 length: 14 amino acids.

With respect to this clonotype: It may be a read error: a sequence one base away is much more abundant. The J gene is TRBJ1-4, the V gene TRBV20-1, with 7 bases aligning to TRBD1. CDR1 is DFQATT and CDR2 is SNEGSKA in the germline V gene (reference sequence). This CDR3 contains 18 residues. The CDR3 loop is CSARGVGTATATNEILFF. The CDR3 nucleotides read TGCAGTGCTAGAGGAGTCGGGACAGCTACCGCAACTAATGAAATACTGTTTTTT.

This clonotype showed up many times. V and J are TRBV19 and TRBJ1-2, with a weak D call TRBD1 (5 bases). Trimming shortened V by 0 bases and J by 8 bases, and 13 bases separated the two germline ends. This CDR3 has 14 residues. Germline V CDR1 and CDR2: LNHDA, SQIVND (reference sequence). Here the CDR3 reads CASSIEAGHGGYTF. The CDR3 DNA reads as TGTGCCAGTAGTATAGAGGCAGGGCACGGCGGCTACACCTTC.

The J gene is TRBJ1-5, the V gene TRBV10-3; D is possibly TRBD1 (6 bases). Germline-derived CDR1 and CDR2 are ENHRY and SYGVKD. V was clipped by 3 bases and J by 5 bases, with 14 bases between them. CDR3 size: 15 residues. CDR3 nucleotides: TGTGCCATCAGTGAAAGAAGGGCAGGGGATCAGCCCCAGCATTTT. This sequence encodes CAISERRAGDQPQHF.

This clonotype was counted only a few times. The chain joins TRBV15 to TRBJ2-1, with D possibly matching TRBD1 (5 bases). Deletions cut 5 bases from V and 4 bases from J, with 9 bases between. The CDR3 covers 13 residues. Germline CDR1 LNHNV, CDR2 YYDKDF (reference sequence). The CDR3 reads CATSGHSYNEQFF. In DNA form, the CDR3 reads TGTGCCACCAGCGGACATAGTTACAATGAGCAGTTCTTC.

This clonotype was seen many times. The rearrangement links TRBV7-9 to TRBJ1-4; a possible D gene is TRBD1 (6 bases). Germline values: CDR1 SEHNR, CDR2 FQNEAQ (reference sequence). Deletions cut 5 bases from V and 5 bases from J, with 12 bases between. The CDR3 loop spans 14 amino acids. The CDR3 spells CASSPRTENEKLFF. The DNA for the CDR3 is TGTGCCAGCAGCCCAAGGACAGAGAATGAAAAACTGTTTTTT.

This clonotype appeared a few times. One end of the junction is discordant with germline, which a read error may explain. V is TRBV15 and J is TRBJ2-3; D remains ambiguous. Germline values: CDR1 LNHNV, CDR2 YYDKDF (reference sequence). The CDR3 runs to 12 residues. CDR3 sequence (DNA): TGTGCCACCAGCAGAGTCACACATACGCAGTATTTT. This translates into CATSRVTHTQYF.

This clonotype was found many times. The chain uses TRBV7-8 and TRBJ2-7; D gene unclear. The CDR3 runs 13 residues. Germline V gene data show CDR1 as SGHVS and CDR2 as FQNEAQ. V lost 5 bases and J lost 4, with 12 bases in between. CDR3 bases: TGTGCCAGCAGCCCCGAGGCCGTATACGAGCAGTACTTC. This translates into CASSPEAVYEQYF.

V and J are TRBV7-2 and TRBJ1-4; TRBD1 matches 8 bases. This CDR3 region has 15 residues. Trimming cost V 1 base and J 7 bases; bases outside gene matches: 5. CDR1 and CDR2 (germline): SGHTA, FQGNSA. The CDR3 loop reads CASSLGSRGREKLFF. CDR3 nucleotides: TGTGCCAGCAGCTTAGGGAGCAGGGGGCGTGAAAAACTGTTTTTT.

V is TRBV14 and J is TRBJ2-3, with no clear D. The CDR3 runs to 12 residues. Germline V gene data show CDR1 as SGHDN and CDR2 as FVKESK. V lost 6 bases and J lost 2, with 6 bases in between. Here the CDR3 DNA reads TGTGCCAGCAGTCCCTTCACAGATACGCAGTATTTT. This codes for CASSPFTDTQYF.

The J gene is TRBJ2-5, the V gene TRBV7-2; D might be TRBD1 or TRBD2, each matching 5 bases. The CDR3 sequence is 13 residues long. Trimming took off 1 base at V and 5 bases at J, with 8 bases between the two ends. Germline values: CDR1 SGHTA, CDR2 FQGNSA. The CDR3 sequence is CASSLVGTETQYF. CDR3 in DNA: TGTGCCAGCAGCTTAGTAGGGACGGAGACCCAGTACTTC.

This clonotype was seen only a few times. This chain links TRBV6-5 with TRBJ2-3; maybe TRBD1 (6 bases). Germline V gene lookup returns CDR1 MNHEY and CDR2 SVGAGI. The CDR3 totals 15 residues. V lost 2 bases to trimming and J lost 2 bases, with 11 bases between them. CDR3 residues: CASSYGGPPTDTQYF. The CDR3 nucleotides are TGTGCCAGCAGTTACGGGGGCCCTCCCACAGATACGCAGTATTTT.

The J gene is TRBJ2-3, the V gene TRBV7-2; TRBD2 aligns across 10 bases. The J segment lost 4 bases and the V segment lost 5 bases, leaving 6 bases of the junction unmatched. Germline V gene lookup returns CDR1 SGHTA and CDR2 FQGNSA. The CDR3 totals 15 residues. The CDR3 region has the DNA TGTGCCAGCAGCCCGCAGCGGGAGGGGGCAGATACGCAGTATTTT. Amino acid sequence: CASSPQREGADTQYF.

This clonotype was seen many times. The chain has TRBV19 and TRBJ1-2; 7 bases fit TRBD1. This CDR3 contains 14 residues. In germline, CDR1 is LNHDA, CDR2 SQIVND (reference sequence). V lost 7 bases and J lost 8; bases outside the gene matches: 13. Here the CDR3 reads CASTRAGGPGGYTF. CDR3 coding DNA: TGTGCCAGTACCAGGGCAGGGGGTCCTGGCGGCTACACCTTC.

V gene TRBV7-3 combines with J gene TRBJ2-7; 9 nucleotides line up with TRBD2. The DNA end favors TRBJ2-1, so the J call may be wrong. In germline, CDR1 is SGHTA, CDR2 FQGTGA. There are 13 residues in the CDR3. CDR3 loop: CASSTATSGEQFF. CDR3 DNA: TGTGCCAGCAGCACCGCGACTAGCGGTGAGCAGTTCTTC.

The sample holds many counts of this clonotype. CDR3 in amino acids: CATSVLGELFF. The CDR3 nucleotides read TGTGCCACCTCCGTTCTTGGGGAGCTGTTTTTT. The chain links TRBV24-1 to TRBJ2-2; D uncertain. This CDR3 has 11 residues. CDR1 is KGHDR, CDR2 SFDVKD, per germline. V dropped 9 bases and J dropped 8 bases, with 9 bases sitting between them.

This clonotype was seen more than once but under ten times. Being one base from a much bigger clone, this may be a read error. The chain is built from TRBV7-9 and TRBJ2-3; D not resolved. Per the germline V gene, CDR1 is SEHNR and CDR2 is FQNEAQ (reference sequence). The CDR3 contains 11 residues. The CDR3 region has the DNA TGTGCCAGCAGCGATGCGACGAGGTCGTGTTTT. Translation: CASSDATRSCF.

Many counts were recorded for this clonotype. This rearrangement joins TRBV9 to TRBJ2-7; 9 nucleotides agree with TRBD1. V lost 4 bases, J lost 5 bases, and 10 bases stayed unmatched. Per the germline V gene, CDR1 is SGDLS and CDR2 is YYNGEE. The CDR3 contains 15 residues. This CDR3 is CASSPQGQGENEQYF. CDR3 DNA sequence: TGTGCCAGCAGCCCTCAGGGACAGGGTGAAAACGAGCAGTACTTC.

The CDR3 spells CASRPDAAYGYTF. CDR3 sequence (DNA): TGCGCCAGCAGACCAGATGCAGCTTATGGCTACACCTTC. This chain uses TRBV5-1 with TRBJ1-2, with unresolved D. CDR1 and CDR2 (germline): SGHRS, YFSETQ. The CDR3 spans 13 residues. Trimming removed 5 bases from V and 5 bases from J, with 13 bases in between.